This T cell receptor (beta chain) was identified during a study of blood T cell repertoires in COVID-19. About the research overall: Sites in the United States, Italy and Spain provided acute and convalescent COVID-19 samples.

The V and J ends lost 1 base and 4 bases, in that order; junction bases with no gene match: 2. This CDR3 is built from 16 residues. Germline assignment: CDR1 LNHNV and CDR2 YYDKDF (reference sequence). Profiling relied on immunoSEQ multiplex PCR, and the TCRdb table lists in-frame clones only, not all of them. The repertoire consists of about 46,000 clones, with around 90% occurring once and the leading ten covering approximately 11%. This clone was found once. The source material was peripheral blood. The sequence was obtained from a human donor with active COVID-19. The donor label of this sample is uncertain. V gene TRBV15 combines with J gene TRBJ2-5; 14 positions match TRBD2. CDR3: CATSRGTSGRSETQYF. The CDR3, as DNA: TGTGCCACCAGCAGAGGGACTAGCGGGAGGTCAGAGACCCAGTACTTC. The whole variable domain, remainder taken from reference TRBV15 and TRBJ2-5, is DAMVIQNPRYQVTQFGKPVTLSCSQTLNHNVMYWYQQKSSQAPKLLFHYYDKDFNNEADTPDNFQSRRPNTSFCFLDIRSPGLGDTAMYLCATSRGTSGRSETQYFGPGTRLLVL.